This is a list of T cell receptor beta chains from one sample in a study of blood T cells in healthy people across ages. TCRdb called the 5' RACE reads again in MiXCR, with one record for every CDR3 protein. The sample holds fewer than 800,000 distinct CDR3 sequences, 21% seen once. What was sequenced was blood. These receptors came from a man aged 65 to 85 in good health. Both conserved end residues are part of each CDR3. A D gene is named only where the DNA matches it firmly.

j_call d_call v_call cdr3_aa
TRBJ2-5 TRBD1 TRBV11-2 CASSLPPQGGKETQYF
TRBJ2-2 TRBD2 TRBV4-2 CASSQEVAGGTGELFF
TRBJ2-7 TRBD2 TRBV20-1 CSAGAGGTYEQYF
TRBJ2-1 TRBD2 TRBV20-1 CSATMGLAGVVEQFF
TRBJ1-2 TRBD1 TRBV3-1 CASSQEGTVANYGYTF
TRBJ2-5 . TRBV10-3 CAISERSRGGETQYF
TRBJ2-5 TRBD2 TRBV5-1 CASSNAAGGEAQYF
TRBJ1-1 . TRBV7-9 CASSAAYGTEAFF
TRBJ2-3 . TRBV20-1 CSARPPGVTDTQYF
TRBJ1-4 . TRBV12-3/TRBV12-4 CASSLQLLSNEKLFF
TRBJ2-6 TRBD1 TRBV6-5 CASSTRQGISSGANVLTF
TRBJ2-7 TRBD1 TRBV7-6 CASSHRQGPYEQYF
TRBJ2-1 TRBD2 TRBV27 CASSLTGTIISSYNEQFF
TRBJ2-4 TRBD1 TRBV11-2 CASNYGTGIDIQYF
TRBJ2-7 TRBD2 TRBV28 CASSPPGRGYSYEQYF
TRBJ2-5 . TRBV7-9 CASSRIWETQYF
TRBJ2-3 . TRBV9 CASSVDRRRSTDTQYF
TRBJ1-2 TRBD1 TRBV5-1 CASSLEGQSYGYTF
TRBJ1-2 . TRBV20-1 CSARDKVRPLGYTF
TRBJ1-4 . TRBV12-3/TRBV12-4 CASRDGTPNEKLFF
TRBJ2-2 . TRBV7-9 CASTEPGELFF
TRBJ2-3 . TRBV5-6 CASSSPDSGITDTQYF
TRBJ1-5 . TRBV12-3/TRBV12-4 CASSHRGGHQNQPQHF
TRBJ2-3 . TRBV20-1 CSAKRGTTDTQYF
TRBJ1-3 . TRBV3-1 CASSQDHVLVGNTIYF
TRBJ1-1 TRBD1 TRBV28 CASSTGQDYTEAFF
TRBJ2-3 TRBD2 TRBV9 CASSRTSGRAVADTQYF
TRBJ1-1 TRBD1 TRBV3-1 CASSRTGGTSEAFF
TRBJ2-3 TRBD1 TRBV7-2 CASSPGTGRTDTQYF
TRBJ2-7 . TRBV11-2 CASSLVTGQSYEQYF
. TRBD1 TRBV5-1 CASSRDPDRAENEQFF
TRBJ2-5 . TRBV13 CASSLPETLTGQETQYF
TRBJ2-5 . TRBV13 CASSLDPAQETQYF
TRBJ2-5 . TRBV20-1 CSASLTGIETQYF
TRBJ2-2 TRBD1 TRBV20-1 CSARDRGHGGELFF